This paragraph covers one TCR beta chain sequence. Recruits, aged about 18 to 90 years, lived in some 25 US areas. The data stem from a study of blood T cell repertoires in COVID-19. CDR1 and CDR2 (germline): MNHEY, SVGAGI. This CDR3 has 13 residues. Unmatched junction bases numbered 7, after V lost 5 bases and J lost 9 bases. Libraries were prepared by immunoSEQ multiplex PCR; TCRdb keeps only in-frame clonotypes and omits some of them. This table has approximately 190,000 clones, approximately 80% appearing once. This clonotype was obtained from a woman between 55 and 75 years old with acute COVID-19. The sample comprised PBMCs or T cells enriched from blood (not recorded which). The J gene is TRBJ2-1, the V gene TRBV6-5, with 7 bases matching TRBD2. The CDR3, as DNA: TGTGCCAGCAGTCGCTACGTAGCGGGTGAGCAGTTCTTC. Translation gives CASSRYVAGEQFF.